The 9 T cell receptor beta chains below all came from one sample that was sequenced in a study of prognosis after radiotherapy for stage I lung cancer. From genomic DNA, two-round multiplex PCR was used to amplify TCR beta CDR3. Specific primers for each TRBV and TRBJ gene were what first-round PCR used. TCRdb reanalysed the multiplex PCR reads using MiXCR and keeps one entry per CDR3 protein. The sample lists about 51,000 distinct CDR3 sequences; 30% to 40% were seen once. The sample consisted of PBMCs, taken before or after stereotactic body radiation therapy (not recorded which). The receptors derive from a donor over 45 with non-small cell lung cancer.

This clonotype was seen many times. The chain combines TRBV28 with TRBJ2-7; 8 bases match TRBD1. CDR1 MDHEN and CDR2 SYDVKM come from the germline V gene. This CDR3 region has 14 residues. Trimming removed 7 bases from V and 4 bases from J; junction bases left unmatched: 9. This chain's CDR3 is CASTRTGILYEQYF. In DNA form, the CDR3 reads TGTGCCAGCACGAGGACAGGGATACTATACGAGCAGTACTTC. Looking up the rest from reference TRBV28 and TRBJ2-7 gives the full variable domain: DVKVTQSSRYLVKRTGEKVFLECVQDMDHENMFWYRQDPGLGLRLIYFSYDVKMKEKGDIPEGYSVSREKKERFSLILESASTNQTSMYLCASTRTGILYEQYFGPGTRLTVT.

This clonotype was detected a few times. The chain combines TRBV29-1 with TRBJ2-5; 11 nucleotides match TRBD1. Germline loops: CDR1 SQVTM, CDR2 ANQGSEA. The J segment lost 2 bases and the V segment lost 7 bases, leaving 6 bases of the junction unmatched. There are 14 residues in the CDR3. The CDR3 nucleotides read TGCAGCGGTTCCGGGACAGGGGGGCAAGAGACCCAGTACTTC. Protein: CSGSGTGGQETQYF.

This clonotype was picked up many times. This chain links TRBV2 with TRBJ2-3; 7 nucleotides match TRBD1. The V gene end was trimmed by 8 bases and the J gene end by 3 bases; junction bases not matched to a gene: 2. In germline, CDR1 is SNHLY, CDR2 FYNNEI. This CDR3 is built from 12 residues. CDR3 amino acids: CASDRDTDTQYF. The CDR3 nucleotides are TGTGCCAGCGACAGGGATACAGATACGCAGTATTTT.

This clonotype occurred a few times. This could be a read error, since a much larger clone is one nucleotide away. The V and J genes are TRBV5-6 and TRBJ2-7; 8 nucleotides align to TRBD2. Germline V CDR1 and CDR2: SGHDT, YYEEEE. The CDR3 extends over 14 amino acids. Germline trimming cut 0 bases from V and 6 bases from J; bases unmatched to any gene: 5. The CDR3 nucleotides read TGTGCCAGCAGCTTGGGCCGGGGGGGGAGCGAGCAGTACTTC. Translating it yields CASSLGRGGSEQYF.

This clonotype was picked up many times. This chain uses TRBV20-1 with TRBJ2-1; 9 positions match TRBD2. In germline, CDR1 is DFQATT, CDR2 SNEGSKA (reference sequence). V shed 3 bases, J shed 9 bases, and the junction held 12 bases outside the gene matches. The CDR3 sequence is 15 residues long. The DNA for the CDR3 is TGCAGTGCTAGGGGGGGTAGCGGGAGAAGAGGTGAGCAGTTCTTC. It codes for CSARGGSGRRGEQFF.

The chain uses TRBV30 and TRBJ2-5; 10 bases are a match to TRBD1. CDR1 and CDR2 from the germline V gene are GTSNPN and SVGIG (reference sequence). CDR3 length: 15 amino acids. The DNA for the CDR3 is TGTGCAGGGAGTGTTGAGGGACAGGGGAGAGAGACCCAGTACTTC. Its protein is CAGSVEGQGRETQYF.

This clonotype was recorded at least ten times. The rearrangement links TRBV9 to TRBJ1-1; no definite D call. V dropped 0 bases and J dropped 9 bases, with 12 bases sitting between them. CDR1 and CDR2 from the germline V gene are SGDLS and YYNGEE. This CDR3 has 13 residues. The CDR3 spells CASSVDSRKKAFF. The CDR3 DNA follows: TGTGCCAGCAGCGTAGACTCAAGAAAAAAAGCTTTCTTT. Complete variable domain (other parts from reference TRBV9 and TRBJ1-1): DSGVTQTPKHLITATGQRVTLRCSPRSGDLSVYWYQQSLDQGLQFLIQYYNGEERAKGNILERFSAQQFPDLHSELNLSSLELGDSALYFCASSVDSRKKAFFGQGTRLTVV.

This clonotype was detected many times. The chain employs TRBV6-1 and TRBJ1-2, with TRBD1 matching 8 bases. CDR1 is MNHNS, CDR2 SASEGT, per germline. There are 14 residues in the CDR3. J gave up 4 bases and V 6 bases, and 7 bases lay outside the gene matches. Here the CDR3 DNA reads TGTGCCAGCAGGCAGGGGGCAGGAGGCTATGGCTACACCTTC. This translates into CASRQGAGGYGYTF.

Many counts were recorded for this clonotype. The J gene is TRBJ2-3, the V gene TRBV7-2; maybe TRBD2 (5 bases). The germline V gene has CDR1 SGHTA and CDR2 FQGNSA. The CDR3 spans 21 residues. The V and J ends lost 0 bases and 5 bases respectively, with 30 bases between them. This chain's CDR3 is CASSLAREGLAVLSPQDTQYF. DNA for the CDR3: TGTGCCAGCAGCTTAGCGAGGGAAGGGTTGGCGGTCCTAAGCCCACAAGATACGCAGTATTTT.